Listed below are T cell receptor beta chains from one sample, sequenced in a study of response to subunit inactivated influenza vaccine. TCRdb reprocessed the RT-PCR reads via MiXCR and lists one record per CDR3 protein. Among hundreds of thousands of distinct CDR3 sequences listed, about 25% were seen once. This material consisted of CD4+ T cells sorted from PBMCs, taken more than 4 days after vaccination. The receptors shown here come from a man aged 50-60 years who received an inactivated influenza vaccine. Both conserved end residues are part of each CDR3. Each record gives: clone size, V gene, J gene, D gene, CDR3 DNA, CDR3 protein. A D gene is named only where the DNA matches it firmly. Size tells how often a clone was seen (once, few, many) or the class of an expanded clone, and some rows leave it out.

>.|TRBV5-6|TRBJ2-3|TRBD1
TGTGCCAGCAGCTTGACAGGGGCACCCACAGATACGCAGTATTTT
CASSLTGAPTDTQYF
>few|TRBV7-2|TRBJ2-1|.
TGTGCCAGCAGCCCCCTACAGGGTAAGGAGCAGTTCTTC
CASSPLQGKEQFF
>.|TRBV6-2/TRBV6-3|TRBJ2-7|TRBD2
TGTGCCAGCAGTTACCATCTAGCGGGCCCTCCCTACGAGCAGTACTTC
CASSYHLAGPPYEQYF
>.|TRBV30|TRBJ2-1|TRBD2
TGTGCCTGGACCCTACGAGGGCGGGGACTACGCGAGTACAATGAGCAGTTCTTC
CAWTLRGRGLREYNEQFF
>.|TRBV28|TRBJ2-7|TRBD2
TGTGCCAGCAGTTCCTGGACTAGCGGGCCCTACGAGCAGTACTTC
CASSSWTSGPYEQYF
>many|TRBV12-5|TRBJ2-2|TRBD2
TGTGCTAGTGGTCCCGGACTAGCGGACACCGGGGAGCTGTTTTTT
CASGPGLADTGELFF
>.|TRBV7-9|TRBJ2-3|.
TGTGCCAGCAGCTCCCCCCGAGGGGCAGATACGCAGTATTTT
CASSSPRGADTQYF
>few|TRBV20-1|TRBJ1-2|.
TGCAGTGCTAGGGGTTTATCGGGGGGCTTTGGCTACACCTTC
CSARGLSGGFGYTF
>.|TRBV10-3|TRBJ2-5|.
TGTGCCATCAGTGCGGACAGCCAAGAGACCCAGTACTTC
CAISADSQETQYF
>.|TRBV4-2|TRBJ2-3|TRBD1
TGTGCCAGCAGCCCCAGTGTCCCATGTGACAGGGGGGTAACAGATACGCAGTATTTT
CASSPSVPCDRGVTDTQYF
>many|TRBV12-3/TRBV12-4|TRBJ1-6|.
TGTGCCAGCAGTTTGCGTCGAAGGAATTCACCCCTCCACTTT
CASSLRRRNSPLHF
>.|TRBV6-1|TRBJ2-2|TRBD2
TGTGCCAGCAGTGTAGAAGGACTAGTGAACACCGGGGAGCTGTTTTTT
CASSVEGLVNTGELFF
>few|TRBV7-2|TRBJ1-2|TRBD1
TGTGCCAGCAGCCGGGGACAGGGGCTTGACTATGGCTACACCTTC
CASSRGQGLDYGYTF
>few|TRBV4-1|TRBJ2-7|TRBD1
TGCGCCAGCAGCCAAGAAGACAGGGTGGGGGAGCAGTACTTC
CASSQEDRVGEQYF
>.|TRBV6-2/TRBV6-3|TRBJ2-3|.
TGTGCCAGCAGTTACTCGAGGAGGGTGGGAGATACGCAGTATTTT
CASSYSRRVGDTQYF
>.|TRBV5-1|TRBJ2-1|TRBD1
TGCGCCAGCAGCTTGGCCTTGGACAGGGGTTACAATGAGCAGTTCTTC
CASSLALDRGYNEQFF
>.|TRBV5-1|TRBJ2-7|.
TGCGCCAGCAGCCAACTAGTGGGGGAGCAGTACTTC
CASSQLVGEQYF
>.|TRBV5-1|TRBJ2-7|.
TGCGCCAGCAGCTCCTCTCCAGGGGCCTACGAGCAGTACTTC
CASSSSPGAYEQYF
>many|TRBV10-2|TRBJ2-7|TRBD2
TGCGCCAGCAGTTCTAGCGGGGGGCACCGTACCTACGAGCAGTACTTC
CASSSSGGHRTYEQYF
>few|TRBV5-6|TRBJ2-1|TRBD2
TGTGCCAGCAGCTTGCTTGGCGGGGGGGCCGTATCCTACAATGAGCAGTTCTTC
CASSLLGGGAVSYNEQFF
>.|TRBV27|TRBJ1-1|TRBD1
TGTGCCAGCAGTTCCCCATCCCTCGGACAGGGCGGAAAGGAAGCTTTCTTT
CASSSPSLGQGGKEAFF
>few|TRBV10-1|TRBJ2-1|TRBD2
TGCGCCAGCAGTGTCACACTAGCGGGGGGAACCAATGAGCAGTTCTTC
CASSVTLAGGTNEQFF
>many|TRBV28|TRBJ2-1|TRBD2
TGTGCCAGCAGCCAGTCGGGGGGGGCCTACAATGAGCAGTTCTTC
CASSQSGGAYNEQFF
>.|TRBV4-3|TRBJ1-4|.
TGCGCCAGCAGCCAAGGGGGCCGGGAGAATGAAAAACTGTTTTTT
CASSQGGRENEKLFF
>.|TRBV11-3|TRBJ2-7|.
TGTGCCAGCAGCTTAGCCGCAGGGATATCCTACGAGCAGTACTTC
CASSLAAGISYEQYF
>few|TRBV20-1|TRBJ2-5|.
TGCAGTGCCCCCCCGTCTAGCGCCCAAGAGACCCAGTACTTC
CSAPPSSAQETQYF